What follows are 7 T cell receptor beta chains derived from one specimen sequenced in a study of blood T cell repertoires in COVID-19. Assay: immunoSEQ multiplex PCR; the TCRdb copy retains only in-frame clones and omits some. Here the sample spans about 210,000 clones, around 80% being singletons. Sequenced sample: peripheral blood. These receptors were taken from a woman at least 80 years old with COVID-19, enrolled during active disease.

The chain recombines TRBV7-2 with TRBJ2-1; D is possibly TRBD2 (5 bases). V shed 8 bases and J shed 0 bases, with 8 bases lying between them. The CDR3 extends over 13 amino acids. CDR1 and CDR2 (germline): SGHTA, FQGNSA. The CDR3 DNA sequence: TGTGCCAGCCGGAGGAGCTCCTACAATGAGCAGTTCTTC. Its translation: CASRRSSYNEQFF.

DNA for the CDR3: TGTGCCAGTAGTATACAACAGGGTATTGAAGCTTTCTTT. This translates into CASSIQQGIEAFF. This chain links TRBV19 with TRBJ1-1, with D possibly TRBD1 on 6 matching bases. V was pared by 2 bases and J by 7 bases, with 11 bases between. CDR3 length equals 13 residues. Germline values: CDR1 LNHDA, CDR2 SQIVND (reference sequence).

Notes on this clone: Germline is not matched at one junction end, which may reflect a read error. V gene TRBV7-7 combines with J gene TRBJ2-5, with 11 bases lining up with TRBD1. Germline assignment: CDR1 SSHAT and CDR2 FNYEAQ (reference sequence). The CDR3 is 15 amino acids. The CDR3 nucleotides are TGTGCTAGCAGCTTAGGACAGGGGGCTAGGGAGACCCAGTACTTC. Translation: CASSLGQGARETQYF. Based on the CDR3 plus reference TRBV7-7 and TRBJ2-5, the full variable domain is GAGVSQSPRYKVTKRGQDVTLRCDPISSHATLYWYQQALGQGPEFLTYFNYEAQPDKSGLPSDRFSAERPEGSISTLTIQRTEQRDSAMYRCASSLGQGARETQYFGPGTRLLVL.

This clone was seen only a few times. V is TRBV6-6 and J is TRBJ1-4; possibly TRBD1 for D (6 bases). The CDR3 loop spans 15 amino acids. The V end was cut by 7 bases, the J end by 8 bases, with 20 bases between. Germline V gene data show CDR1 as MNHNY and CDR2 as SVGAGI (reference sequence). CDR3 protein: CASNSRGGGGEKLFF. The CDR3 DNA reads TGTGCCAGCAACAGCCGGGGGGGCGGTGGGGAAAAACTGTTTTTT.

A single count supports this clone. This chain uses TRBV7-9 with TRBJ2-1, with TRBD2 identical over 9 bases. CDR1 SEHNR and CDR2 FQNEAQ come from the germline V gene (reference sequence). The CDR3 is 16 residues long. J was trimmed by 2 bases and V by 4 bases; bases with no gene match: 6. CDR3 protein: CASSSSGTSPYNEQFF. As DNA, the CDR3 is TGTGCCAGCAGCTCCTCCGGGACTAGCCCCTACAATGAGCAGTTCTTC.

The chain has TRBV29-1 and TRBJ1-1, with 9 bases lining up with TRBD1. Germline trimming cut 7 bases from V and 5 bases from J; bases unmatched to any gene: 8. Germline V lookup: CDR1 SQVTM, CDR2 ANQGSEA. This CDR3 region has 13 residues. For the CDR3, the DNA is TGCAGCGCCCGGACAGGGGTTGAGACTGAAGCTTTCTTT. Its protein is CSARTGVETEAFF.

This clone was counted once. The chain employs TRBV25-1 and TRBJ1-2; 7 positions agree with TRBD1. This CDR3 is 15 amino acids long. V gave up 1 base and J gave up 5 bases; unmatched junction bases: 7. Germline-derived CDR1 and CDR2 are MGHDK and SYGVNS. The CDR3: CASSELTGVGYGYTF. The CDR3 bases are TGTGCCAGCAGTGAATTAACAGGGGTGGGGTATGGCTACACCTTC.